This T cell receptor (beta chain) came from a study of response to subunit inactivated influenza vaccine. TCRdb independently ran MiXCR on the RT-PCR reads; one entry per CDR3 protein. The data show about 530,000 distinct CDR3 sequences, 10% to 15% seen once. This clonotype was recorded at least ten times. Between the trimmed V and J ends, which lost 4 bases and 2 bases, there was a span of 9 bases. The CDR3 is 14 amino acids. CDR1 is MNHNS, CDR2 SASEGT, per germline. Sequenced material: PBMCs from blood, taken about 40 days after vaccination. The chain joins TRBV6-1 to TRBJ2-1; D uncertain. The source is a middle-aged man who received an inactivated influenza vaccine. The CDR3, as DNA: TGTGCCAGCAGTGGCCCTGGCACCTACAATGAGCAGTTCTTC. Translation: CASSGPGTYNEQFF.